One and the same sample provided the 14 T cell receptor beta chains below, sequenced in a study of blood T cell repertoires in COVID-19 (dated by TCRdb to 2020 to 2021). Library preparation was by the immunoSEQ multiplex PCR assay. Held by TCRdb, this immuneACCESS table contains in-frame sequences only and omits some clones. Under half of the omission traces to an unresolved V gene where checked; the cause of the rest is unknown. In this sample the table shows 70,000 or so clones, approximately 78% of which occur a single time. About 9.8% of the sample is in the top ten clones. Source material: peripheral blood. The receptors stem from a woman of 80 years or more with acute or convalescent COVID-19.

This chain joins TRBV6-6 and TRBJ1-5; D call uncertain. The CDR3 has 12 residues. V was cut by 0 bases and J by 7 bases, with 4 bases left in between. Germline V gives CDR1 MNHNY, CDR2 SVGAGI (reference sequence). The CDR3 is CASSYSRQPQHF. CDR3 DNA: TGTGCCAGCAGTTACTCGCGCCAGCCCCAGCATTTT.

This clone showed up just a few times. The chain recombines TRBV5-6 with TRBJ1-2; possibly TRBD1 for D (5 bases). CDR3 length: 16 amino acids. The germline V gene has CDR1 SGHDT and CDR2 YYEEEE. With 1 base removed from V and 8 bases from J, the gap between germline ends came to 21 bases. CDR3 nucleotide sequence: TGTGCCAGCAGCTTGTCAGGCAGGGCCTCTAGGGAAGGCTACACCTTC. This sequence encodes CASSLSGRASREGYTF.

The chain recombines TRBV6-5 with TRBJ1-2; 7 bases line up with TRBD1. The germline V gene has CDR1 MNHEY and CDR2 SVGAGI. With 5 bases clipped from V and 8 bases from J, the junction kept 11 bases outside the gene matches. The CDR3 is 14 residues long. CDR3 coding DNA: TGTGCCAGCAGTCGGACAGGACCGACCAACGGCTACACCTTC. This codes for CASSRTGPTNGYTF.

CDR3 in amino acids: CASSEQGVAKNIQYF. In nucleotides, the CDR3 is TGTGCCAGCAGCGAGCAGGGGGTGGCCAAAAACATTCAGTACTTC. V and J are TRBV6-5 and TRBJ2-4, with 7 bases aligning to TRBD1. J was trimmed by 1 base and V by 6 bases; bases with no gene match: 6. Looked up from germline, CDR1 is MNHEY and CDR2 is SVGAGI. The CDR3 sequence is 15 residues long.

The rearrangement uses TRBV18 and TRBJ2-2, with D perhaps TRBD1 (6 bases). Germline lookup yields CDR1 KGHSH and CDR2 LQKENI. Trimming pared 5 bases from V and 3 bases from J, leaving 10 bases between. CDR3 length equals 14 residues. CDR3 coding DNA: TGTGCCAGCTCAGGACGACAGGACACCGGGGAGCTGTTTTTT. Amino acid sequence: CASSGRQDTGELFF.

This chain joins TRBV7-6 and TRBJ2-5; 7 bases map to TRBD1. Germline loops: CDR1 SGHVS, CDR2 FNYEAQ. The V gene end was trimmed by 5 bases and the J gene end by 2 bases; junction bases not matched to a gene: 2. The CDR3 loop spans 13 amino acids. This CDR3 is CASSRDRQETQYF. In DNA, the CDR3 is TGTGCCAGCAGCCGGGACAGACAAGAGACCCAGTACTTC.

This clone was seen just once. CDR3 loop: CSVDRPYTEAFF. For the CDR3, the DNA is TGCAGCGTCGACAGACCGTACACTGAAGCTTTCTTT. The V call is TRBV29-1, the J call TRBJ1-1; weak D call: TRBD1 (5 bases). The V gene's germline CDR1 is SQVTM and CDR2 ANQGSEA. Trimming took off 6 bases at V and 3 bases at J, with 11 bases between the two ends. The CDR3 consists of 12 residues. Full variable domain (remainder filled in from reference TRBV29-1 and TRBJ1-1): SAVISQKPSRDICQRGTSLTIQCQVDSQVTMMFWYRQQPGQSLTLIATANQGSEATYESGFVIDKFPISRPNLTFSTLTVSNMSPEDSSIYLCSVDRPYTEAFFGQGTRLTVV.

The rearrangement joins TRBV4-2 to TRBJ1-4, with D possibly TRBD1 on 6 matching bases. The ends were cut back, 1 base at V and 13 bases at J, with 16 bases in the middle. CDR1 is LGHNA and CDR2 is YNFKEQ in the germline V gene. The CDR3 is 14 amino acids. The CDR3 region has the DNA TGTGCCAGCAGCCAAGTGGGGTCTCAGGGGATACTGTTTTTT. It specifies CASSQVGSQGILFF.

This clone occurred once. The chain couples TRBV5-5 to TRBJ1-2, with D possibly TRBD1 on 5 matching bases. There are 14 residues in the CDR3. V dropped 4 bases and J dropped 0 bases, with 10 bases sitting between them. CDR1 is SGHKS and CDR2 is YYEKEE in the germline V gene (reference sequence). CDR3 sequence (DNA): TGTGCCAGCAGCGAAACGACAGCTAACTATGGCTACACCTTC. Translating gives CASSETTANYGYTF.

V and J are TRBV2 and TRBJ2-2, with D perhaps matching TRBD2 (5 bases). Germline values: CDR1 SNHLY, CDR2 FYNNEI. Trimming removed 6 bases at V and 3 bases at J, with 17 bases between. The CDR3 spans 16 residues. The CDR3 nucleotides are TGTGCCAGCAGATCAATACGGGGTTTCGACACCGGGGAGCTGTTTTTT. Its protein is CASRSIRGFDTGELFF.

The genes are TRBV6-5 and TRBJ1-1; no clear D. Trimming pared 5 bases from V and 1 base from J, leaving 14 bases between. Per germline, CDR1 MNHEY and CDR2 SVGAGI. The CDR3 is 15 amino acids. The CDR3 loop reads CASSRSDTWNTEAFF. The CDR3 nucleotides read TGTGCCAGCAGTCGTAGCGATACTTGGAACACTGAAGCTTTCTTT.

This chain uses TRBV5-6 with TRBJ1-4; D ambiguous. There are 17 residues in the CDR3. The germline CDR1 and CDR2 sequences are SGHDT and YYEEEE. V lost 0 bases, J lost 6 bases, and 18 bases lay in between. The CDR3: CASSLGLPSRRDEKLFF. As DNA, the CDR3 is TGTGCCAGCAGCTTGGGCCTACCATCAAGGAGGGATGAAAAACTGTTTTTT.

V is TRBV10-3 and J is TRBJ1-1; D gene unclear. V was cut by 7 bases and J by 5 bases, with 14 bases left in between. Germline CDR1 and CDR2: ENHRY and SYGVKD. CDR3 size: 13 residues. The CDR3 sequence is CAINVDFGTEAFF. The CDR3, as DNA: TGTGCCATCAATGTGGATTTCGGGACTGAAGCTTTCTTT.

The CDR3 DNA follows: TGTGCCAGTAACGAGTTTCACAGGGGCAATCAGCCCCAGCATTTT. This codes for CASNEFHRGNQPQHF. The J gene is TRBJ1-5, the V gene TRBV19, with D possibly matching TRBD1 (6 bases). Germline CDR1 reads LNHDA; CDR2 reads SQIVND (reference sequence). V was trimmed by 7 bases and J by 2 bases, leaving 15 bases between them. The CDR3 covers 15 residues.